This passage covers 13 T cell receptor beta chains from one sample sequenced in a study of cytomegalovirus exposure and HLA in healthy donors (dated by TCRdb to 2016 to 2017). Library generation was performed with the immunoSEQ multiplex PCR assay. For the multiplex PCR, a mixture combining 60 forward primers for TCR Vbeta segments and 13 reverse primers for TCR Jbeta segments was used. TCRdb limited this immuneACCESS table to in-frame rearrangements with V and J called. A share of clones is missing; checked studies link under half to unresolved V genes, and the rest is unexplained. The sample table lists 150,000 to 200,000 clones, approximately 80% of them with a count of one. Jointly, the top ten make up roughly 10% of the sample. The sequenced material came from PBMCs. The origin of the receptors is a man between 18 and 35 years old in good health and CMV-seropositive.

V gene TRBV19 combines with J gene TRBJ2-3; no firm D call. The V end was cut by 4 bases, the J end by 2 bases, with 10 bases between. CDR1 is LNHDA and CDR2 is SQIVND in the germline V gene (reference sequence). This CDR3 is built from 14 residues. CDR3 sequence: CASSKLPYTDTQYF. DNA of the CDR3: TGTGCCAGTAGTAAGCTCCCCTACACAGATACGCAGTATTTT.

The chain couples TRBV4-2 to TRBJ2-7; a possible D gene is TRBD1 (6 bases). V was cut by 3 bases and J by 3 bases, with 12 bases left in between. The CDR3 is made up of 14 amino acids. Germline CDR1 and CDR2: LGHNA and YNFKEQ. CDR3: CASSQSGEDYEQYF. DNA of the CDR3: TGTGCCAGCAGCCAGTCAGGGGAAGACTACGAGCAGTACTTC.

Only a few counts were recorded for this clone. The chain is built from TRBV9 and TRBJ2-5; the D gene is possibly TRBD1 (6 bases). The V gene lost 0 bases and the J gene lost 5 bases, with 11 bases spanning the gap. The CDR3 spans 14 residues. Germline CDR1 SGDLS, CDR2 YYNGEE. The CDR3 protein is CASSVAVGGETQYF. CDR3 bases: TGTGCCAGCAGCGTAGCCGTAGGGGGTGAGACCCAGTACTTC. Filled out from reference TRBV9 and TRBJ2-5, the complete variable domain reads DSGVTQTPKHLITATGQRVTLRCSPRSGDLSVYWYQQSLDQGLQFLIQYYNGEERAKGNILERFSAQQFPDLHSELNLSSLELGDSALYFCASSVAVGGETQYFGPGTRLLVL.

The chain combines TRBV5-6 with TRBJ2-5; perhaps TRBD1 as D (6 bases). Germline lookup yields CDR1 SGHDT and CDR2 YYEEEE. CDR3 length: 14 amino acids. Trimming shortened V by 3 bases and J by 5 bases, and 14 bases separated the two germline ends. The CDR3 nucleotides read TGTGCCAGCAGCTGGGGTGGGGGCCCCGAGACCCAGTACTTC. It is translated as CASSWGGGPETQYF.

V is TRBV27 and J is TRBJ2-7; 7 nucleotides line up with TRBD2. Looked up from germline, CDR1 is MNHEY and CDR2 is SMNVEV (reference sequence). This CDR3 has 16 amino acids. The V segment lost 7 bases and the J segment 2 bases; nucleotides outside the gene matches: 14. This CDR3 is CASTAGAANTPYEQYF. CDR3 sequence (DNA): TGTGCCAGCACCGCGGGAGCAGCCAATACCCCCTACGAGCAGTACTTC.

The chain links TRBV2 to TRBJ1-5; possible D gene TRBD1, 5 bases. Deletions cut 3 bases from V and 1 base from J, with 7 bases between. Germline assignment: CDR1 SNHLY and CDR2 FYNNEI. This CDR3 comprises 14 residues. This CDR3 is CASSDRASNQPQHF. CDR3 sequence (DNA): TGTGCCAGCAGTGACAGGGCCAGCAATCAGCCCCAGCATTTT.

V is TRBV6-1 and J is TRBJ2-7; the D is unclear. V was pared by 4 bases and J by 3 bases, with 13 bases between. The CDR3 spans 14 residues. Germline-derived CDR1 and CDR2 are MNHNS and SASEGT. The CDR3 DNA reads as TGTGCCAGCAGTGGAACAGACGCGAGCTACGAGCAGTACTTC. This translates into CASSGTDASYEQYF.

Comments on this clone: The junction shows a germline mismatch at one end, possibly a read error. V and J are TRBV7-9 and TRBJ2-7; D perhaps matches TRBD1 (5 bases). The CDR3 has 16 residues. Germline-derived CDR1 and CDR2 are SEHNR and FQNEAQ (reference sequence). The CDR3, as DNA: TGTTCCAGCAGCTTAAAAGGGGCAGGGCCTGGCCACGAGCAGTACTTC. Encoded protein: CSSSLKGAGPGHEQYF.

This chain joins TRBV18 and TRBJ2-5; tentatively, D is TRBD1 (5 bases). There are 11 residues in the CDR3. The V gene's germline CDR1 is KGHSH and CDR2 LQKENI. With 4 bases removed from V and 5 bases from J, the gap between germline ends came to 5 bases. CDR3 DNA sequence: TGTGCCAGCTCACAGGGGGAGACCCAGTACTTC. Protein product: CASSQGETQYF.

As concerns this clone: Relative to the germline gene, one junction end is altered; a read error may explain this. The chain recombines TRBV2 with TRBJ2-6, with TRBD1 as a possible D gene (5 bases). Germline CDR1 reads SNHLY; CDR2 reads FYNNEI. The CDR3 is made up of 15 amino acids. CDR3 nucleotide sequence: TGTGCCAGCAGATCAGGCTTCTCTGGGGCCAACGGCCTGACTTTC. Translation gives CASRSGFSGANGLTF.

This chain uses TRBV6-5 with TRBJ2-7, with 7 bases aligning to TRBD1. This CDR3 is built from 15 residues. CDR1 is MNHEY, CDR2 SVGAGI, per germline. Germline trimming cut 7 bases from V and 1 base from J; bases unmatched to any gene: 10. The CDR3, as DNA: TGTGCCAGCACCCCTCGCGGCAGGGGGTCCTACGAGCAGTACTTC. The encoded protein is CASTPRGRGSYEQYF.

V usage is TRBV9 and J usage is TRBJ1-2; TRBD1 might be the D (6 bases). The CDR3 has 15 amino acids. V lost 4 bases and J 1 base, leaving 14 bases between the germline ends. Germline assignment: CDR1 SGDLS and CDR2 YYNGEE. CDR3 in amino acids: CASSLGGASNYGYTF. The CDR3 nucleotides read TGTGCCAGCAGCTTGGGGGGGGCGAGTAACTATGGCTACACCTTC. The full variable domain, rest sourced from reference TRBV9 and TRBJ1-2, is DSGVTQTPKHLITATGQRVTLRCSPRSGDLSVYWYQQSLDQGLQFLIQYYNGEERAKGNILERFSAQQFPDLHSELNLSSLELGDSALYFCASSLGGASNYGYTFGSGTRLTVV.

This clone is labeled as medium-sized. The V and J genes are TRBV28 and TRBJ1-2, with D possibly matching TRBD1 (5 bases). CDR3 size: 14 residues. Trimming stripped 6 bases from V and 3 bases from J, with 14 bases between. CDR1 MDHEN and CDR2 SYDVKM come from the germline V gene. The CDR3 DNA is TGTGCCAGCAGCCCTGAAGGGGCGGACTATGGCTACACCTTC. Residues: CASSPEGADYGYTF.